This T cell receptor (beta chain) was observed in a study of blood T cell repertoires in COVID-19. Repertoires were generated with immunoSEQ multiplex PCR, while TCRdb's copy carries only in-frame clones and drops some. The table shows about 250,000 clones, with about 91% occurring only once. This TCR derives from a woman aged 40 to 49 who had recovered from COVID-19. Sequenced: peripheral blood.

The CDR3 loop is CASSLSPGTGKVHGYTF. For the CDR3, the DNA is TGTGCCAGCAGTCTTTCCCCCGGGACAGGGAAAGTGCATGGCTACACCTTC. V is TRBV27 and J is TRBJ1-2; 9 nucleotides align to TRBD1. CDR3 length: 17 amino acids. Looked up from germline, CDR1 is MNHEY and CDR2 is SMNVEV (reference sequence). V shed 5 bases, J shed 6 bases, and the junction held 16 bases outside the gene matches.